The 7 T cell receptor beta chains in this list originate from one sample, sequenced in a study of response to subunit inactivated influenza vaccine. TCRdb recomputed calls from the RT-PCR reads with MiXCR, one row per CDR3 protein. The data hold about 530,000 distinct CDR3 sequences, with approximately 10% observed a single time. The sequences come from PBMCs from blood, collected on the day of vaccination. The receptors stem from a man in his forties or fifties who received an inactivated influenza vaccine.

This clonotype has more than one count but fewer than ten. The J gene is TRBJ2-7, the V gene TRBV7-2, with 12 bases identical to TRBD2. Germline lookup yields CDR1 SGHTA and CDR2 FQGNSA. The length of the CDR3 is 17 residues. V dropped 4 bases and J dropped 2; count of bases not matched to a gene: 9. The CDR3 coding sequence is TGTGCCAGCAGCTCCAAGCTAGCGGGAGGGCGGACCTACGAGCAGTACTTC. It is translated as CASSSKLAGGRTYEQYF.

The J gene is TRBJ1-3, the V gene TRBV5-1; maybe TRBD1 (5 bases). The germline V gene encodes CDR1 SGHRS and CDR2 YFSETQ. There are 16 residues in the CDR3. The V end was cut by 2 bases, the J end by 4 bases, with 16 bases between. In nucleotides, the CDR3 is TGCGCCAGCAGCTTAACCTCAGGGAAGGACGGAAACACCATATATTTT. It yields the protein CASSLTSGKDGNTIYF.

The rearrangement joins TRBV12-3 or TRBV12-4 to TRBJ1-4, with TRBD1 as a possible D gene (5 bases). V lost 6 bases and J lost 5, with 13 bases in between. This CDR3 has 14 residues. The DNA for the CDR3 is TGTGCCAGCAGGACGGGGGTGGCAAATGAAAAACTGTTTTTT. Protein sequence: CASRTGVANEKLFF.

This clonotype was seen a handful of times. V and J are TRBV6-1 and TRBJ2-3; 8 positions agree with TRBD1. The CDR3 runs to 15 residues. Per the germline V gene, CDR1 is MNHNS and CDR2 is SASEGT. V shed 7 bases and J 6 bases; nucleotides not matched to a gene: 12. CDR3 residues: CASTKGDRRPDTQYF. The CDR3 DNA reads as TGTGCCAGCACGAAAGGGGACAGGCGGCCGGATACGCAGTATTTT.

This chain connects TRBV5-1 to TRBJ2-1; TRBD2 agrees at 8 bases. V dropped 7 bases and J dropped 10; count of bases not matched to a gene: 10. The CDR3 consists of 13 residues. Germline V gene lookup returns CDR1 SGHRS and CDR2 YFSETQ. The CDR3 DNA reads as TGCGCCAGCGAGGTCAGCGGGGGAGGGGAGCAGTTCTTC. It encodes CASEVSGGGEQFF.

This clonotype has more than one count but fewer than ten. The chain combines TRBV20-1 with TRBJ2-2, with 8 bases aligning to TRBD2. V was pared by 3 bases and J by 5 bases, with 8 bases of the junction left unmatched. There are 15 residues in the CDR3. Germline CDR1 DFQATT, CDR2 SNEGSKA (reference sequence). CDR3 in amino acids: CSASVRASGTGELFF. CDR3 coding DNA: TGCAGTGCTAGTGTGAGGGCTAGCGGGACCGGGGAGCTGTTTTTT.

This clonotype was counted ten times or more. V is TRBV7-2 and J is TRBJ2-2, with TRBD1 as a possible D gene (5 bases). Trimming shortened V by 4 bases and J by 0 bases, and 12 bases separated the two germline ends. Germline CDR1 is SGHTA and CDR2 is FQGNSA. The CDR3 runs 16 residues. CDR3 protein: CASSSATAANTGELFF. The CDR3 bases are TGTGCCAGCAGCTCCGCGACAGCAGCGAACACCGGGGAGCTGTTTTTT. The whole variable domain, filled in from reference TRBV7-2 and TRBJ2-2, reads GAGVSQSPSNKVTEKGKDVELRCDPISGHTALYWYRQSLGQGLEFLIYFQGNSAPDKSGLPSDRFSAERTGGSVSTLTIQRTQQEDSAVYLCASSSATAANTGELFFGEGSRLTVL.